The T cell receptor (beta chain) described here comes from a study of T-cell reconstitution after alpha-beta-depleted transplantation in children. General observations from the study: T cells produced anew were the main source of T-cell counts and diversity one year after transplant. Reportedly, alpha-beta T cells present about two months post-transplant originated from several hundred expanded clones of graft origin. Surviving thymic progenitors and recipient T cells were the source of high TCRbeta diversity at day 60 in some patients.

This clonotype was counted a few times. Its cognate antigen is unknown. V lost 2 bases and J 4 bases, leaving 11 bases between the germline ends. CDR3 size: 14 residues. CDR1 is MNHEY, CDR2 SVGAGI, per germline. Researchers prepared the TCRbeta library using unique molecular identifiers, the study reports. Using its own MiXCR run on the PCR reads, TCRdb lists one record per CDR3 protein. The sample has approximately 430,000 distinct CDR3 sequences, roughly 15% seen once. Here the sequenced sample was PBMCs, mostly from graft donor cells, taken 360 days after TCRalphabeta/CD19-depleted stem cell transplant. The sequence was collected from a boy in the first two years of life who had a stem cell transplant for Wiskott-Aldrich syndrome, so the T cells may come from the graft donor. This chain uses TRBV6-5 with TRBJ1-2; D uncertain. The CDR3 nucleotides read TGTGCCAGCAGTTACACGGAGTTGGGCTATGGCTACACCTTC. Residues: CASSYTELGYGYTF.